A selection of T cell receptor beta chains follows, all from one sample in a study of CD8 T cells in ankylosing spondylitis. TCRdb re-called the 5' RACE reads with MiXCR, one entry per CDR3 protein. The table lists about 210,000 distinct CDR3 sequences, roughly 6.6% of them singletons. Sequenced input: blood, either unsorted or a sorted T cell fraction (not recorded which). The source is a male donor with ankylosing spondylitis. Both conserved end residues are part of each CDR3. A D gene is named only where the DNA matches it firmly. Rows give clone size only sometimes, using once, few, many, or a class for an expanded clone.

15,many,TRBV4-1,TRBJ1-1,NA,TGCGCCAGCAGCCGAGAGACGGGCATGAACACTGAAGCTTTCTTT,CASSRETGMNTEAFF
17,many,TRBV14,TRBJ1-1,NA,TGTGCCAGCAGCCAACGTGGAGGGGTTTTGGGGAACACTGAAGCTTTCTTT,CASSQRGGVLGNTEAFF
12,many,TRBV2,TRBJ2-5,NA,TGTGCCAGCACGGCGGATCAAGAGACCCAGTACTTC,CASTADQETQYF
13,many,TRBV5-1,TRBJ2-7,TRBD1,TGCGCCAGCAGCCCCGGACAGGGAAACGAGCAGTACTTC,CASSPGQGNEQYF
14,few,TRBV28,TRBJ1-1,NA,TGTGCCAGCAGCCTGATAGGCGGGAACACTGAAGCTTTCTTT,CASSLIGGNTEAFF
13,many,TRBV6-6,TRBJ2-2,NA,TGTGCCAGCAGTTATAGTCACCCGGAGGAGCTGTTTTTT,CASSYSHPEELFF
17,many,TRBV6-4,TRBJ2-1,NA,TGTGCCAGCAGTGACGGGGGGGCCGTTAGCTCCTACAATGAGCAGTTCTTC,CASSDGGAVSSYNEQFF
13,many,TRBV12-3/TRBV12-4,TRBJ1-2,NA,TGTGCCAGCAGTCCTGGGCCCCGGCGGGGCTACACCTTC,CASSPGPRRGYTF
17,NA,TRBV24-1,TRBJ2-2,TRBD1,TGTGCCACCAGTGACTCTGGGACAGGGCCGAACACCGGGGAGCTGTTTTTT,CATSDSGTGPNTGELFF
13,NA,TRBV6-1,TRBJ2-2,NA,TGTGCCAGCAGTGGGGGGTTAGCCGGGGAGCTGTTTTTT,CASSGGLAGELFF
15,many,TRBV28,TRBJ1-2,NA,TGTGCCAGCAGTTTATGGGGAAATTTAAGGCAGGGCTACACCTTC,CASSLWGNLRQGYTF
15,NA,TRBV4-3,TRBJ2-5,TRBD1,TGCGCCAGCAGCCAAGGGACAGGGGATCAAGAGACCCAGTACTTC,CASSQGTGDQETQYF
14,many,TRBV9,TRBJ2-5,TRBD2,TGTGCCAGCAGCTTCGGACTAGCGGGAGGGACCCAGTACTTC,CASSFGLAGGTQYF
16,few,TRBV27,TRBJ1-3,NA,TGTGCCAGCAGCCCTAGTCCGGGACAATTCGGAAACACCATATATTTT,CASSPSPGQFGNTIYF
14,NA,TRBV12-3/TRBV12-4,TRBJ2-5,TRBD1,TGTGCCAGCAGTCGGGACAGGGCAGGGGAGACCCAGTACTTC,CASSRDRAGETQYF
16,many,TRBV4-1,TRBJ1-1,TRBD1,TGCGCCAGCAGCCTCACCGGGACAGGGGCGAACACTGAAGCTTTCTTT,CASSLTGTGANTEAFF
12,many,TRBV27,TRBJ2-7,NA,TGTGCCAGTGCGGCGGGCTCCTACGAGCAGTACTTC,CASAAGSYEQYF
17,few,TRBV5-1,TRBJ2-6,NA,TGCGCCAGCTCCCCGGACAGCGGACTCTCTGGGGCCAACGTCCTGACTTTC,CASSPDSGLSGANVLTF
10,many,TRBV29-1,TRBJ2-4,NA,TGCAGCGCCACGGGAAACATTCAGTACTTC,CSATGNIQYF
18,many,TRBV28,TRBJ1-2,TRBD1,TGTGCCAGCAGTTTAGTTGCGGGACAGGGGACGAGAAGCTATGGCTACACCTTC,CASSLVAGQGTRSYGYTF
16,NA,TRBV20-1,TRBJ2-5,TRBD2,TGCAGTGCTAGAGATCGGAGACTAGCGGGGAAGGAGACCCAGTACTTC,CSARDRRLAGKETQYF
14,many,TRBV6-1,TRBJ2-1,NA,TGTGCCAGCAAAGTAGCCCACCCAGGTAATGAGCAGTTCTTC,CASKVAHPGNEQFF
14,many,TRBV12-3/TRBV12-4,TRBJ1-5,NA,TGTGCCAGCAGTTTTGGAGGTTTGGGGTCTCCCCAGCATTTT,CASSFGGLGSPQHF
13,few,TRBV27,TRBJ2-7,NA,TGTGCCAGCAGTTTCTCTCAGACCTACGAGCAGTACTTC,CASSFSQTYEQYF
14,many,TRBV7-9,TRBJ2-1,NA,TGTGCCAGCAGCTTACATGGCTCCGACAATGAGCAGTTCTTC,CASSLHGSDNEQFF
14,NA,TRBV6-2/TRBV6-3,TRBJ2-1,TRBD2,TGTGCCAGCACCTGGGCTAGCGGCTACAATGAGCAGTTCTTC,CASTWASGYNEQFF
17,many,TRBV4-3,TRBJ2-2,NA,TGCGCCAGCAGCCAATTTCTCGGGAGAGAGAACACCGGGGAGCTGTTTTTT,CASSQFLGRENTGELFF
13,NA,TRBV19,TRBJ1-4,TRBD1,TGTGCCACCGCGACAGGGCCAAATGAAAAACTGTTTTTT,CATATGPNEKLFF
16,many,TRBV7-2,TRBJ2-3,TRBD2,TGTGCCAGCAGCCCGAGGACTAGCGGAAATACAGATACGCAGTATTTT,CASSPRTSGNTDTQYF
15,few,TRBV4-2,TRBJ2-6,NA,TGTGCCAGCAGCCCCAGGAGCTCTGGGGCCAACGTCCTGACTTTC,CASSPRSSGANVLTF
16,many,TRBV27,TRBJ2-7,NA,TGTGCCAGCAGTTTATCTCTCCCTGGGTTCGGCAACGAGCAGTACTTC,CASSLSLPGFGNEQYF
16,few,TRBV12-3/TRBV12-4,TRBJ2-5,NA,TGTGCCAGCAGTTTAGGGGGCAGGGTGGGGTACAAGACCCAGTACTTC,CASSLGGRVGYKTQYF
15,few,TRBV6-5,TRBJ2-7,NA,TGTGCCAGCAGTTACTCAGGAGACAGGCCATACGAGCAGTACTTC,CASSYSGDRPYEQYF
16,NA,TRBV19,TRBJ1-4,NA,TGTGCCAGTAGCGACCTACAGGGATCAACTAATGAAAAACTGTTTTTT,CASSDLQGSTNEKLFF
15,many,TRBV24-1,TRBJ2-2,NA,TGTGCCACCAGTGCCGATTGGATGGCGTCCGGGGAGCTGTTTTTT,CATSADWMASGELFF
18,many,TRBV7-6,TRBJ2-1,TRBD2,TGTGCCAGCAGCTACCGACTAGCGGGGGGTGGGTCCTACAATGAGCAGTTCTTC,CASSYRLAGGGSYNEQFF
12,many,TRBV2,TRBJ2-7,NA,TGTGCCAGCAGTGTAAGGGTTTACGAGCAGTACTTC,CASSVRVYEQYF
15,NA,TRBV7-9,TRBJ2-5,TRBD1,TGTGCCAGCAGCAGATCGACAGGGGGCGAGGAGACCCAGTACTTC,CASSRSTGGEETQYF
12,many,TRBV20-1,TRBJ2-3,NA,TGCAGTGCCAACTGGGGGACAGATACGCAGTATTTT,CSANWGTDTQYF
15,few,TRBV28,TRBJ2-3,NA,TGTGCCAGCAGCCCTGGACTGTTTAGCACAGATACGCAGTATTTT,CASSPGLFSTDTQYF
15,many,TRBV5-6,TRBJ2-1,NA,TGTGCCAGCAGCTTGTTTTCAAGCTCCTACAATGAGCAGTTCTTC,CASSLFSSSYNEQFF
13,many,TRBV12-3/TRBV12-4,TRBJ2-7,NA,TGTGCCAGCAGTTTCGGGGGGCCCAACGAGCAGTACTTC,CASSFGGPNEQYF
14,many,TRBV7-8,TRBJ2-7,TRBD1,TGTGCCAGCAGCCAGACTCAGGGGGTCTACGAGCAGTACTTC,CASSQTQGVYEQYF
15,many,TRBV13,TRBJ2-1,NA,TGTGCCAGCAGCTTAGGCCGAGGGACGGGGGTTGAGCAGTTCTTC,CASSLGRGTGVEQFF
15,NA,TRBV4-2,TRBJ2-2,NA,TGTGCCAGCAGCCAACCTTGGTTGAACACCGGGGAGCTGTTTTTT,CASSQPWLNTGELFF
13,many,TRBV4-1,TRBJ2-2,NA,TGCGCCAGCAGCCAACGGAACACCGGGGAGCTGTTTTTT,CASSQRNTGELFF
11,many,TRBV7-3,TRBJ2-7,NA,TGTGCCAGCAGGTCTTTAAGCGAGCAGTACTTC,CASRSLSEQYF
13,many,TRBV7-9,TRBJ2-1,NA,TGTGCCAGCAGCTTAGCGGGGCCGGATGAGCAGTTCTTC,CASSLAGPDEQFF
16,many,TRBV13,TRBJ2-5,NA,TGTGCCAGCAGCGCTATCTCAGGGTACCAAGATGGGACCCAGTACTTC,CASSAISGYQDGTQYF
17,many,TRBV7-9,TRBJ2-7,NA,TGTGCCAGCAGCTTATTTCCGGGACATCGGAGCTCCTACGAGCAGTACTTC,CASSLFPGHRSSYEQYF
13,many,TRBV7-2,TRBJ2-7,NA,TGTGCCAGCAGCCCGGGGGCCTCCTACGAGCAGTACTTC,CASSPGASYEQYF
17,many,TRBV20-1,TRBJ2-1,NA,TGCAGTGCACTAGGAATTTTTGGGGGGCATTCCTACAATGAGCAGTTCTTC,CSALGIFGGHSYNEQFF
10,few,TRBV27,TRBJ2-1,NA,TGTGCCAGCAGTTTATGGGAGCAGTTCTTC,CASSLWEQFF
19,many,TRBV20-1,TRBJ1-2,NA,TGCAGTGCTAGAGATTGGGAGCGACAGGAACGCCTCAGGGGAAGTGGCTACACCTTC,CSARDWERQERLRGSGYTF
15,few,TRBV2,TRBJ2-7,TRBD1,TGTGCCAGCAGCAAAAACCGGGACAGGAGCTACGAGCAGTACTTC,CASSKNRDRSYEQYF
14,many,TRBV20-1,TRBJ2-7,NA,TGCAGTGCTAGAAGCGGGCTAGTTTTCGGCGAGCAGTACTTC,CSARSGLVFGEQYF
15,many,TRBV7-6,TRBJ2-7,TRBD2,TGTGCCAGCAGCTTAGCCCGCGGGGGCTCCTACGAGCAGTACTTC,CASSLARGGSYEQYF
12,many,TRBV12-3/TRBV12-4,TRBJ1-5,NA,TGTGCCAGCAGTCCCGGAATTGGGCCCCAGCATTTT,CASSPGIGPQHF
12,NA,TRBV24-1,TRBJ2-7,NA,TGTGCCACCAGTGATTTTGCCGACGAGCAGTACTTC,CATSDFADEQYF
15,many,TRBV20-1,TRBJ1-6,NA,TGCAGTGCTAGAGATAGTAGGCAGGGGAGTTCACCCCTCCACTTT,CSARDSRQGSSPLHF